The clone carrying this T cell receptor (beta chain) showed up just a few times. Its antigen remains unknown. This sample was taken from a study of T cells in Graves' hyperthyroidism and ophthalmopathy. Whole-study findings and limits: In the analysis, a 13 V-J model separated ophthalmopathy from stable hyperthyroidism. Blood also contained most expanded thyroid clonotypes above 0.001.

V gave up 1 base and J gave up 4 bases, with 8 bases separating them. This CDR3 is built from 14 residues. From germline, CDR1 is SEHNR and CDR2 FQNEAQ (reference sequence). Amplified regions were TCR beta CDR3 sequences from RNA transcripts. The HTBI primer set served for first-round RT-PCR of the TCR CDR3. In TCRdb, the multiplex PCR reads were re-called with MiXCR into one record per CDR3 protein. Of 700,000 or so distinct CDR3 sequences in the sample, about 15% were seen once. Graves' hyperthyroidism was deemed stable absent ophthalmopathy progression within 18 months. PBMCs were derived from under 13 ml fresh peripheral blood.

This TCR was sampled from a man younger than 30 with Graves' hyperthyroidism. The sequenced material came from blood. This chain connects TRBV7-9 to TRBJ2-1; TRBD1 is a possible D gene (5 bases). The CDR3 loop is CASSLDRNYNEQFF. CDR3 nucleotide sequence: TGTGCCAGCAGCTTAGACAGGAATTACAATGAGCAGTTCTTC.